This T cell receptor (beta chain) originates from a study of somatic mutations in cytotoxic T cells in rheumatoid arthritis. Study observations and caveats: The largest CD8+ clone made up over 20% of CD8+ cells in about an eighth of the 65 patients. Statistically, CD8+ T-cell clonality was not significantly distinct between individuals with rheumatoid arthritis and age-matched healthy controls. TRBV07 showed slight underrepresentation in rheumatoid arthritis patients, unadjusted for multiple comparisons.

Isolating CD4+ and CD8+ cells involved positive magnetic bead selection on an AutoMACS. Their purity was then checked by flow cytometry. The germline gives CDR1 MNHEY, CDR2 SVGAGI. This CDR3 comprises 13 residues. The V gene lost 0 bases and the J gene lost 4 bases, with 4 bases spanning the gap. A note on this clone: Its matching antigen is unknown.

Clones were read by immunoSEQ multiplex PCR, and TCRdb kept only the in-frame ones, dropping some. The table has 27,000 or so clones, more than 85% seen once; the top ten hold less than 9.5%. The source of this sequence is an adult with rheumatoid arthritis. V and J are TRBV6-5 and TRBJ1-3; D remains ambiguous. The material sequenced was CD8+ T cells sorted from blood. CDR3 amino acids: CASSYSVGNTIYF. CDR3 DNA: TGTGCCAGCAGTTACTCGGTCGGAAACACCATATATTTT.